Given below is one TCR beta chain in context. Some clones are missing from TCRdb's copy, which holds only in-frame ones; the method was immunoSEQ multiplex PCR. The sample consists of approximately 51,000 clones, 92% of them appearing once. V was pared by 6 bases and J by 0 bases, with 6 bases between. Germline V gene data show CDR1 as SGDLS and CDR2 as YYNGEE. This CDR3 comprises 13 residues. The data derive from a study of T cell changes during pregnancy in multiple sclerosis. The sequence was obtained from a female donor with multiple sclerosis, enrolled in a pregnancy study. V is TRBV9 and J is TRBJ2-2; TRBD2 is a possible D gene (5 bases). Source: CD4+ T cells from peripheral blood mononuclear cells, taken after pregnancy. The CDR3 is CASNGANTGELFF. CDR3 coding DNA: TGTGCCAGCAACGGGGCGAACACCGGGGAGCTGTTTTTT.